This TCR beta chain appears in the sequencing data of a study of shared clonotypes between healthy human individuals. General study findings and limits: In contrast to clonotypes shared by all four donors, non-shared clonotypes had lower generation probabilities.

The length of the CDR3 is 13 residues. V lost 6 bases and J lost 5; bases outside the gene matches: 3. Looked up from germline, CDR1 is MNHNS and CDR2 is SASEGT. The assay was immunoSEQ multiplex PCR, and TCRdb's table has in-frame clones only and misses some. The sample contains under 2,500,000 clones, under 97% of which appear only once. Note on this clone: Its matching antigen is unknown.

This clonotype originated in a man younger than 35 in good health. The chain uses TRBV6-1 and TRBJ2-5, with 10 bases that match TRBD1. Source material: naive CD4+ T cells sorted from blood. This sample's subset: CD45RA+ positively selected. The CDR3 sequence: CASRTGGRETQYF. As DNA, the CDR3 is TGTGCCAGCAGGACAGGGGGCCGGGAGACCCAGTACTTC.